Sequencing of this T cell receptor beta chain was carried out in a study of T cell responses to AZD1222 COVID-19 vaccine. Only in-frame clones appear in the TCRdb table, and some are missing; sequencing was by immunoSEQ multiplex PCR. The sample has some 140,000 clones, roughly 90% seen once. The CDR3 is 17 residues long. Germline CDR1 and CDR2: KGHSH and LQKENI. Germline trimming cut 0 bases from V and 0 bases from J; bases unmatched to any gene: 2. The material was peripheral blood, obtained on day 0 of AZD1222 vaccination. The chain links TRBV18 to TRBJ2-3; TRBD1 matches at 11 bases. This clonotype was obtained from an adult in good health. The CDR3 region is CASSPPGTGGSTDTQYF. The CDR3 DNA sequence: TGTGCCAGCTCACCACCTGGGACAGGGGGTAGCACAGATACGCAGTATTTT.